These 18 T cell receptor beta chains share one sample of origin, sequenced in a study of CD8+ T cells in alopecia areata. As the sequencing template, cDNA was produced by extracting RNA and reverse transcribing it. The assay was immunoSEQ multiplex PCR, and TCRdb's table has in-frame clones only and misses some. Of 150,000 to 200,000 clones listed, roughly two thirds are singletons. The treatment here: oral pan-JAK inhibitor, 5-10 mg twice daily. Sample: CD4+ T cells sorted from blood, taken at week 4, from a patient treated with tofacitinib. The receptors stem from a human donor with alopecia areata.

This clone has a single count. The V gene is TRBV4-1, the J gene TRBJ2-4; the D gene is possibly TRBD1 (6 bases). Germline-derived CDR1 and CDR2 are MGHRA and YSYEKL. V was clipped by 0 bases and J by 7 bases, with 13 bases between them. The CDR3 contains 15 residues. CDR3 protein: CASSQEGARRNIQYF. In DNA, the CDR3 is TGCGCCAGCAGCCAAGAGGGGGCCAGGAGGAACATTCAGTACTTC.

The chain recombines TRBV5-1 with TRBJ2-1; no clear D. V was shortened by 0 bases and J by 7 bases, with 11 bases between the two germline ends. Germline V lookup: CDR1 SGHRS, CDR2 YFSETQ. The CDR3 runs to 14 residues. Written as DNA, the CDR3 is TGCGCCAGCAGCTTGGAAGGCGGTTTAAATGAGCAGTTCTTC. This sequence encodes CASSLEGGLNEQFF.

The V call is TRBV5-6, the J call TRBJ2-7; 8 bases map to TRBD1. With V trimmed by 4 bases and J by 1 base, 13 bases remained unmatched. The CDR3 extends over 17 amino acids. Germline lookup yields CDR1 SGHDT and CDR2 YYEEEE. DNA for the CDR3: TGTGCCAGCAGCGCCGGTCAGGGGGCTAAGGGGTCCTACGAGCAGTACTTC. It translates to CASSAGQGAKGSYEQYF.

The chain joins TRBV9 to TRBJ1-3, with D hard to call. There are 14 residues in the CDR3. V lost 5 bases and J 0 bases, leaving 9 bases between the germline ends. CDR1 SGDLS and CDR2 YYNGEE come from the germline V gene. The CDR3 here is CASSSFHSGNTIYF. For the CDR3, the DNA is TGTGCCAGCAGTTCTTTCCACTCTGGAAACACCATATATTTT.

This sequence joins TRBV5-1 and TRBJ2-7, with D perhaps TRBD1 (6 bases). The CDR3 runs to 15 residues. Trimming took off 4 bases at V and 0 bases at J, with 14 bases between the two ends. Per germline, CDR1 SGHRS and CDR2 YFSETQ. The CDR3 bases are TGCGCCAGCAGCCACAGGGATGGGAACTCCTACGAGCAGTACTTC. It codes for CASSHRDGNSYEQYF.

This clone appeared a few times. CDR3 nucleotides: TGTGCCATCAGCCAACAGGGGTTAGGCAATCAGCCCCAGCATTTT. This translates into CAISQQGLGNQPQHF. This chain links TRBV10-3 with TRBJ1-5; TRBD1 aligns across 7 bases. CDR3 length: 15 residues. CDR1 is ENHRY, CDR2 SYGVKD, per germline. Trimming at V came to 6 bases and at J to 2 bases, leaving 7 bases not matched to a gene.

The V and J genes are TRBV2 and TRBJ2-7, with D perhaps being TRBD1 or TRBD2 (5 bases each). CDR3 size: 13 residues. Deletions cut 5 bases from V and 0 bases from J, with 8 bases between. Germline values: CDR1 SNHLY, CDR2 FYNNEI. CDR3: CASSRDVSYEQYF. The DNA for the CDR3 is TGTGCCAGCAGTCGGGACGTCTCCTACGAGCAGTACTTC.

The chain couples TRBV7-2 to TRBJ1-5; D unclear. The germline CDR1 and CDR2 sequences are SGHTA and FQGNSA. Trimming took 6 bases from V and 0 from J, leaving 6 bases between them. The CDR3 totals 13 residues. CDR3 amino acids: CASSDYSNQPQHF. DNA of the CDR3: TGTGCCAGCAGTGATTATAGCAATCAGCCCCAGCATTTT.

V and J are TRBV5-6 and TRBJ2-5; tentative D call: TRBD1 (7 bases). V was pared by 2 bases and J by 7 bases, with 12 bases between. Germline-derived CDR1 and CDR2 are SGHDT and YYEEEE. The CDR3 has 13 amino acids. The CDR3 spells CASSFRQGGTQYF. In DNA form, the CDR3 reads TGTGCCAGCAGCTTCAGACAGGGAGGGACCCAGTACTTC.

This sequence joins TRBV6-5 and TRBJ2-4; 7 bases fit TRBD1. This CDR3 contains 15 residues. Germline CDR1 is MNHEY and CDR2 is SVGAGI. V lost 6 bases and J lost 2; bases outside the gene matches: 7. CDR3 residues: CASRRQGPSKNIQYF. The CDR3 DNA follows: TGTGCCAGCAGGAGACAGGGTCCCTCCAAAAACATTCAGTACTTC.

The chain links TRBV27 to TRBJ2-5, with 7 nucleotides matching TRBD1. The J segment lost 4 bases and the V segment lost 4 bases, leaving 3 bases of the junction unmatched. Germline V gene sequence: CDR1 MNHEY, CDR2 SMNVEV (reference sequence). This CDR3 is 13 amino acids long. As DNA, the CDR3 is TGTGCCAGCAGTTACAGGGGCCGAGAGACCCAGTACTTC. Its protein is CASSYRGRETQYF.

CDR3 region: CASSLGTGKSDTEAFF. The CDR3 coding sequence is TGCGCCAGCAGCCTCGGGACAGGGAAGTCTGACACTGAAGCTTTCTTT. The rearrangement uses TRBV5-1 and TRBJ1-1; 9 bases map to TRBD1. The CDR3 has 16 residues. V gave up 4 bases and J gave up 3 bases; unmatched junction bases: 10. Germline V lookup: CDR1 SGHRS, CDR2 YFSETQ.

The chain joins TRBV7-9 to TRBJ2-5, with 10 bases lining up with TRBD1. CDR1 is SEHNR, CDR2 FQNEAQ, per germline (reference sequence). The CDR3 extends over 16 amino acids. The V and J ends lost 5 bases and 4 bases, in that order; junction bases with no gene match: 10. CDR3 DNA: TGTGCCAGCAGCCCGATTGGGACAGGGGCGGCAGAGACCCAGTACTTC. Translated: CASSPIGTGAAETQYF. The entire variable domain, with the rest obtained from reference TRBV7-9 and TRBJ2-5, is as follows: DTGVSQNPRHKITKRGQNVTFRCDPISEHNRLYWYRQTLGQGPEFLTYFQNEAQLEKSRLLSDRFSAERPKGSFSTLEIQRTEQGDSAMYLCASSPIGTGAAETQYFGPGTRLLVL.

This clone occurred a few times. The V and J genes are TRBV25-1 and TRBJ2-5; D may be TRBD2 (6 bases). V lost 3 bases and J lost 5, with 10 bases in between. Looked up from germline, CDR1 is MGHDK and CDR2 is SYGVNS. There are 13 residues in the CDR3. This chain's CDR3 is CASSEAGRETQYF. CDR3 nucleotide sequence: TGTGCCAGCAGTGAGGCGGGGAGGGAGACCCAGTACTTC.

The rearrangement joins TRBV10-3 to TRBJ2-6, with unresolved D. Trimming took 1 base from V and 0 from J, leaving 7 bases between them. Germline values: CDR1 ENHRY, CDR2 SYGVKD. The CDR3 loop spans 16 amino acids. CDR3 sequence: CAISELTSSGANVLTF. In DNA, the CDR3 is TGTGCCATCAGTGAGTTGACAAGCTCTGGGGCCAACGTCCTGACTTTC.

This chain links TRBV29-1 with TRBJ1-1, with a tentative D call TRBD1 (5 bases). The CDR3 is made up of 11 amino acids. Germline V gene data show CDR1 as SQVTM and CDR2 as ANQGSEA. The V and J ends lost 8 bases and 6 bases respectively, with 13 bases between them. CDR3 in amino acids: CSPSRGAEAFF. CDR3 DNA: TGCAGCCCATCCCGGGGCGCTGAAGCTTTCTTT.

This chain uses TRBV7-9 with TRBJ1-6, with no clear D. V shed 1 base and J shed 5 bases, with 0 bases lying between them. CDR3 length: 12 amino acids. Germline CDR1 is SEHNR and CDR2 is FQNEAQ (reference sequence). DNA for the CDR3: TGTGCCAGCAGCTTAGATAATTCACCCCTCCACTTT. It translates to CASSLDNSPLHF.

The DNA of the CDR3 is TGCAGCGTGCGGAGGGGACACGAGCAGTACTTC. Amino acids: CSVRRGHEQYF. The V call is TRBV29-1, the J call TRBJ2-7, with a weak D call TRBD2 (6 bases). This CDR3 is 11 amino acids long. Germline assignment: CDR1 SQVTM and CDR2 ANQGSEA. Trimming left V 6 bases short and J 5 bases short, with 11 bases between.